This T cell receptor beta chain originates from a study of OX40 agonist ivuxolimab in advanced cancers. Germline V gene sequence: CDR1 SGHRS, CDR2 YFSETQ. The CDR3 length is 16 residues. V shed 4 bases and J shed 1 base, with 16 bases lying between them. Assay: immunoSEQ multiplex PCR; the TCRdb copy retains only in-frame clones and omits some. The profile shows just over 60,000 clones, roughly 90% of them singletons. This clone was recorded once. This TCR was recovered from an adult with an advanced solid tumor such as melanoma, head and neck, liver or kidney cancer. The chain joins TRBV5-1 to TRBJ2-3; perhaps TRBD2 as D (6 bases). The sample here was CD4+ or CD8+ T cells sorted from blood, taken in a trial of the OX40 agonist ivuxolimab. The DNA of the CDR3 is TGCGCCAGCAGCCCCACTTGGCGGAGGGGCACAGATACGCAGTATTTT. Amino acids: CASSPTWRRGTDTQYF.